The 6 T cell receptor beta chains below all came from one sample that was sequenced in a study of identical twins. TCRdb analysed the 5' RACE reads with MiXCR anew, one entry per CDR3 protein. In the table there are about 210,000 distinct CDR3 sequences, around 10% of which are singletons. The sequencing input was memory (CD45RO+) T cells sorted from blood. All receptors derive from a young woman in good health.

This clonotype has ten or more counts. V and J are TRBV20-1 and TRBJ2-1, with a weak D call TRBD2 (6 bases). V was trimmed by 5 bases and J by 5 bases, leaving 13 bases between them. Germline V lookup: CDR1 DFQATT, CDR2 SNEGSKA (reference sequence). This CDR3 region has 13 residues. The CDR3 region is CSALGGGDNEQFF. CDR3 DNA sequence: TGCAGTGCTTTGGGGGGAGGCGACAATGAGCAGTTCTTC.

This clonotype was counted only a few times. The chain combines TRBV20-1 with TRBJ1-1, with a weak D call TRBD1 (6 bases). Germline assignment: CDR1 DFQATT and CDR2 SNEGSKA (reference sequence). The CDR3 has 16 residues. Between the trimmed V and J ends, which lost 1 base and 0 bases, there was a span of 15 bases. CDR3: CSARGPLQGMNTEAFF. CDR3 sequence (DNA): TGCAGTGCTAGAGGCCCCTTACAGGGCATGAACACTGAAGCTTTCTTT.

This clonotype appeared many times. The V and J genes are TRBV12-3 or TRBV12-4 and TRBJ2-3, with D unclear. Trimming removed 7 bases from V and 1 base from J, with 9 bases in between. The CDR3 length is 13 residues. The CDR3 sequence: CASIQDGTDTQYF. In DNA, the CDR3 is TGTGCCAGCATCCAGGACGGCACAGATACGCAGTATTTT.

The chain has TRBV2 and TRBJ2-7; tentatively, D is TRBD2 (6 bases). The V gene lost 6 bases and the J gene lost 3 bases, with 12 bases spanning the gap. The CDR3 is made up of 13 amino acids. Looked up from germline, CDR1 is SNHLY and CDR2 is FYNNEI. The CDR3 region has the DNA TGTGCCAGCAGGGATTCCGGGAGCTACGAGCAGTACTTC. This gives the protein CASRDSGSYEQYF.

The chain recombines TRBV19 with TRBJ2-3, with D possibly being TRBD1 (6 bases). The V gene lost 10 bases and the J gene lost 4 bases, with 18 bases spanning the gap. Germline V gives CDR1 LNHDA, CDR2 SQIVND (reference sequence). The CDR3 loop spans 14 amino acids. This CDR3 reads CATTPWDKSDTQYF. CDR3 nucleotide sequence: TGTGCCACTACTCCTTGGGACAAATCAGATACGCAGTATTTT.

The chain couples TRBV5-5 to TRBJ2-2; no reliable D call. The CDR3 is 15 residues long. Trimming took 3 bases from V and 3 from J, leaving 12 bases between them. Per germline, CDR1 SGHKS and CDR2 YYEKEE (reference sequence). In DNA, the CDR3 is TGTGCCAGCAGCTCATTCTTCGGTGACACCGGGGAGCTGTTTTTT. This translates into CASSSFFGDTGELFF. Supplemented by reference TRBV5-5 and TRBJ2-2, the full variable domain reads DAGVTQSPTHLIKTRGQQVTLRCSPISGHKSVSWYQQVLGQGPQFIFQYYEKEERGRGNFPDRFSARQFPNYSSELNVNALLLGDSALYLCASSSFFGDTGELFFGEGSRLTVL.